This entry features one T cell receptor (beta chain) sequence. This entry is derived from a study of CD8+ T cells in alopecia areata. V dropped 4 bases and J dropped 2 bases, with 10 bases sitting between them. The CDR3 extends over 13 amino acids. CDR1 is SGHDT and CDR2 is YYEEEE in the germline V gene. Once RNA had been extracted, it was reverse transcribed into cDNA to act as the sequencing template. Only in-frame clones appear in the TCRdb table, and some are missing; sequencing was by immunoSEQ multiplex PCR. The data hold 69,000 or so clones, with approximately 60% observed a single time. This TCR was recovered from a human donor with alopecia areata. The sequencing here drew on CD8+ T cells sorted from blood, taken at week 0. This chain uses TRBV5-6 with TRBJ2-7, with D perhaps TRBD1 (6 bases). The CDR3 DNA reads as TGTGCCAGCAGCGTGACAGGACCCTACGAGCAGTACTTC. Translated: CASSVTGPYEQYF.